One and the same sample provided the 28 T cell receptor beta chains below, sequenced in a study of a mutant IDH1 vaccine in newly diagnosed glioma (dated by TCRdb to the early 2020s). Read against the paper, the sample's time point label means: week 35, safety follow-up. Every vaccine dose consisted of 300 ug of a 20-mer mutant IDH1 peptide in Montanide, administered subcutaneously together with topical imiquimod. For these TCRs, the target antigens are not known. Receptor libraries were prepared by the immunoSEQ multiplex PCR assay. TCRdb retrieved this table from immuneACCESS and kept in-frame rearrangements only. Not all clones are present; in checked studies, unresolved V genes account for under half, and no reason is known for the remainder. Here the sample has tens of thousands of clones; roughly nine tenths occur a single time. The ten largest clones add up to roughly 1.6% of the sample. The source was PBMCs, collected from a glioma patient whose treatment included an IDH1 peptide vaccine. These receptors all come from a man in his forties or fifties with glioma.

This chain joins TRBV5-1 and TRBJ1-2; D unclear. CDR3 length equals 13 residues. Trimming took 6 bases from V and 0 from J, leaving 9 bases between them. From germline, CDR1 is SGHRS and CDR2 YFSETQ. In nucleotides, the CDR3 is TGCGCCAGCACTAACAAAGCTAACTATGGCTACACCTTC. It specifies CASTNKANYGYTF.

This clone rates as medium-sized (0.01 to 0.1%). The chain couples TRBV29-1 to TRBJ2-3, with D unclear. The V end was cut by 0 bases, the J end by 7 bases, with 8 bases between. Germline V gene lookup returns CDR1 SQVTM and CDR2 ANQGSEA. This CDR3 has 12 amino acids. DNA for the CDR3: TGCAGCGTTGAAGAAACCCCTAATACGCAGTATTTT. Its translation: CSVEETPNTQYF.

The chain couples TRBV9 to TRBJ1-5; D call uncertain. Germline-derived CDR1 and CDR2 are SGDLS and YYNGEE. With 0 bases removed from V and 6 bases from J, the gap between germline ends came to 1 base. The CDR3 spans 11 residues. CDR3 nucleotide sequence: TGTGCCAGCAGCGTAGTTCAGCCCCAGCATTTT. Translating it yields CASSVVQPQHF.

This rearrangement joins TRBV7-8 to TRBJ2-3; either TRBD1 or TRBD2 may fit D (5 bases each). Per germline, CDR1 SGHVS and CDR2 FQNEAQ. There are 14 residues in the CDR3. Trimming cost V 4 bases and J 4 bases, with 12 bases left between them. DNA for the CDR3: TGTGCCAGCAGCTCGACGTTGGGGGCAGATACGCAGTATTTT. Translating it yields CASSSTLGADTQYF.

This clone rates as medium-sized. The chain couples TRBV12-5 to TRBJ2-3; no firm D call. CDR3 size: 12 residues. Trimming took 7 bases from V and 4 from J, leaving 9 bases between them. Germline assignment: CDR1 LGHNT and CDR2 FRNRAP. The DNA for the CDR3 is TGTGCTAGTGCCTCAAGACCAGATACGCAGTATTTT. This gives the protein CASASRPDTQYF.

This clone was found a few times. This chain connects TRBV18 to TRBJ2-7; D is perhaps TRBD1 or TRBD2 (5 bases each). The CDR3 has 13 amino acids. V lost 1 base, J lost 7 bases, and 11 bases lay in between. The germline gives CDR1 KGHSH, CDR2 LQKENI. The CDR3 protein is CASSPRGLGEQYF. The CDR3 DNA is TGTGCCAGCTCACCACGGGGGTTGGGGGAGCAGTACTTC.

The chain carries TRBV15 and TRBJ2-5; D is perhaps TRBD1 (5 bases). The germline V gene encodes CDR1 LNHNV and CDR2 YYDKDF (reference sequence). This CDR3 is 14 amino acids long. Trimming shortened V by 0 bases and J by 9 bases, and 14 bases separated the two germline ends. The CDR3, as DNA: TGTGCCACCAGCAGAGATCTCCAGGGTAAAGCCCAGTACTTC. Translating gives CATSRDLQGKAQYF.

This clone was observed a handful of times. This rearrangement joins TRBV6-5 to TRBJ1-2; a possible D gene is TRBD1 (6 bases). In germline, CDR1 is MNHEY, CDR2 SVGAGI. Trimming shortened V by 0 bases and J by 14 bases, and 10 bases separated the two germline ends. The length of the CDR3 is 11 residues. The DNA for the CDR3 is TGTGCCAGCAGTTACTCAGGGGGGTCGACCTTC. It specifies CASSYSGGSTF.

By its share, this clone is medium-sized (0.01 to 0.1%). V usage is TRBV2 and J usage is TRBJ2-1, with 8 bases lining up with TRBD2. V shed 4 bases, J shed 6 bases, and the junction held 8 bases outside the gene matches. Germline CDR1 SNHLY, CDR2 FYNNEI. The CDR3 spans 15 residues. CDR3 in DNA: TGTGCCAGCAGTGCGGACGGGAGGGCCAGCAATGAGCAGTTCTTC. Translation gives CASSADGRASNEQFF.

This chain joins TRBV11-3 and TRBJ2-1; D is undetermined. Trimming shortened V by 5 bases and J by 5 bases, and 7 bases separated the two germline ends. This CDR3 has 12 residues. Per germline, CDR1 SGHNT and CDR2 YENEEA. CDR3 in amino acids: CASSGTNNEQFF. DNA for the CDR3: TGTGCCAGCAGCGGCACAAACAATGAGCAGTTCTTC.

This clone appeared once. The chain employs TRBV7-2 and TRBJ1-1; D call uncertain. The CDR3 consists of 14 residues. The germline V and J ends were trimmed by 1 base and 7 bases, with 13 bases remaining between them. Germline V gene sequence: CDR1 SGHTA, CDR2 FQGNSA. CDR3 sequence reads: CASSLDGSHREAFF. In nucleotides, the CDR3 is TGTGCCAGCAGCTTAGATGGCAGCCACCGTGAAGCTTTCTTT.

V and J are TRBV9 and TRBJ2-3; 7 nucleotides line up with TRBD2. The V segment lost 0 bases and the J segment 2 bases; nucleotides outside the gene matches: 9. This CDR3 region has 17 residues. The germline V gene has CDR1 SGDLS and CDR2 YYNGEE. The CDR3 DNA reads as TGTGCCAGCAGCGTAGAGGGGAGGGCCACCTACACAGATACGCAGTATTTT. Protein product: CASSVEGRATYTDTQYF. Variable domain in full (rest from reference TRBV9 and TRBJ2-3): DSGVTQTPKHLITATGQRVTLRCSPRSGDLSVYWYQQSLDQGLQFLIQYYNGEERAKGNILERFSAQQFPDLHSELNLSSLELGDSALYFCASSVEGRATYTDTQYFGPGTRLTVL.

The J gene is TRBJ2-7, the V gene TRBV5-4; TRBD2 matches at 8 bases. Unmatched junction bases numbered 10, after V lost 2 bases and J lost 3 bases. CDR1 SGHNT and CDR2 YYREEE come from the germline V gene (reference sequence). This CDR3 has 16 amino acids. The CDR3 sequence: CASSLASGSALYEQYF. The CDR3 DNA reads TGTGCCAGCAGCTTAGCAAGCGGGAGTGCCCTCTACGAGCAGTACTTC.

CDR3 protein: CASEPGGNEKLFF. CDR3 sequence (DNA): TGTGCCAGCGAGCCCGGGGGTAATGAAAAACTGTTTTTT. The chain links TRBV28 to TRBJ1-4, with D maybe TRBD1 (5 bases). CDR3 size: 13 residues. Looked up from germline, CDR1 is MDHEN and CDR2 is SYDVKM. The germline V and J ends were trimmed by 8 bases and 4 bases, with 11 bases remaining between them.

This clone was seen a single time. V and J are TRBV14 and TRBJ1-4; D gene unclear. Germline V lookup: CDR1 SGHDN, CDR2 FVKESK. Trimming shortened V by 3 bases and J by 8 bases, and 22 bases separated the two germline ends. The CDR3 totals 17 residues. CDR3 amino acids: CASSHNKWGMGSEKLFF. The DNA for the CDR3 is TGTGCCAGCAGCCACAATAAGTGGGGTATGGGGTCGGAAAAACTGTTTTTT. The full variable domain, rest sourced from reference TRBV14 and TRBJ1-4, is EAGVTQFPSHSVIEKGQTVTLRCDPISGHDNLYWYRRVMGKEIKFLLHFVKESKQDESGMPNNRFLAERTGGTYSTLKVQPAELEDSGVYFCASSHNKWGMGSEKLFFGSGTQLSVL.

V is TRBV29-1 and J is TRBJ2-7; 7 nucleotides agree with TRBD2. The CDR3 runs to 13 residues. J gave up 3 bases and V 6 bases, and 8 bases lay outside the gene matches. CDR1 and CDR2 (germline): SQVTM, ANQGSEA. DNA for the CDR3: TGCAGCGTCCTCCTAGCGGAACGCTACGAGCAGTACTTC. Its translation: CSVLLAERYEQYF.

The V call is TRBV5-1, the J call TRBJ1-1; D gene unclear. CDR3 size: 11 residues. The germline CDR1 and CDR2 sequences are SGHRS and YFSETQ. Trimming removed 5 bases at V and 0 bases at J, with 2 bases between. The DNA of the CDR3 is TGCGCCAGCAGTATGAACACTGAAGCTTTCTTT. As protein: CASSMNTEAFF.

V is TRBV7-2 and J is TRBJ2-1; 9 bases map to TRBD1. V gave up 4 bases and J gave up 12 bases; unmatched junction bases: 13. Germline values: CDR1 SGHTA, CDR2 FQGNSA. This CDR3 region has 15 residues. Here the CDR3 reads CASSSSRDRAPGQFF. The CDR3 nucleotides read TGTGCCAGCAGCTCGTCCCGGGACAGGGCTCCGGGGCAGTTCTTC.

The table lists this clone with a count of one. This chain links TRBV18 with TRBJ1-1, with D unclear. Per germline, CDR1 KGHSH and CDR2 LQKENI. V lost 3 bases and J 0 bases, leaving 11 bases between the germline ends. This CDR3 has 15 amino acids. DNA of the CDR3: TGTGCCAGCTCACCGGACGGAACCATGAACACTGAAGCTTTCTTT. It encodes CASSPDGTMNTEAFF.

In this sample, this clone turned up once. The rearrangement links TRBV9 to TRBJ2-5; D gene unclear. V gave up 0 bases and J gave up 4 bases, with 10 bases separating them. The CDR3 contains 14 residues. Germline-derived CDR1 and CDR2 are SGDLS and YYNGEE. CDR3 sequence: CASSVASLRETQYF. CDR3 coding DNA: TGTGCCAGCAGCGTAGCCTCGCTGCGAGAGACCCAGTACTTC.

The V gene is TRBV7-9, the J gene TRBJ2-3, with 9 bases matching TRBD2. The V segment lost 7 bases and the J segment 5 bases; nucleotides outside the gene matches: 10. The CDR3 contains 15 residues. From germline, CDR1 is SEHNR and CDR2 FQNEAQ (reference sequence). The CDR3, as DNA: TGTGCCAGCAACCCTGGCGGGAGGGCGGGAGATACGCAGTATTTT. The encoded protein is CASNPGGRAGDTQYF.

Turning to this clone: One end of the junction is discordant with germline, which a read error may explain. CDR3 amino acids: CASSFRTSGNSGDNEQFF. For the CDR3, the DNA is TGTGCTAGCAGCTTCCGGACTAGCGGGAATTCGGGTGACAATGAGCAGTTCTTC. The chain employs TRBV7-7 and TRBJ2-1; TRBD2 agrees at 12 bases. The CDR3 totals 18 residues. Per germline, CDR1 SSHAT and CDR2 FNYEAQ (reference sequence).

The chain carries TRBV29-1 and TRBJ2-7; D is undetermined. Trimming left V 4 bases short and J 1 base short, with 14 bases between. The CDR3 is 14 amino acids. From germline, CDR1 is SQVTM and CDR2 ANQGSEA. Here the CDR3 DNA reads TGCAGCGTTGCTCTTACACGACATTCCTACGAGCAGTACTTC. This codes for CSVALTRHSYEQYF.

The genes are TRBV5-4 and TRBJ2-5; 7 bases agree with TRBD1. The CDR3 loop spans 14 amino acids. Germline loops: CDR1 SGHNT, CDR2 YYREEE (reference sequence). With V trimmed by 4 bases and J by 1 base, 4 bases remained unmatched. The CDR3 here is CASSGGQVQETQYF. As DNA, the CDR3 is TGTGCCAGCAGCGGAGGACAGGTCCAAGAGACCCAGTACTTC.

This chain connects TRBV4-3 to TRBJ2-3; D is ambiguous. CDR3 length: 13 residues. Deletions cut 1 base from V and 6 bases from J, with 8 bases between. The germline CDR1 and CDR2 sequences are LGHNA and YSLEER. The CDR3 DNA is TGCGCCAGCAGCCAAGCCTCTTGGGATACGCAGTATTTT. The encoded protein is CASSQASWDTQYF.

This clone came up once. The gene calls are TRBV9 and TRBJ1-5; D is unclear. The CDR3 has 15 amino acids. Germline CDR1 SGDLS, CDR2 YYNGEE. Trimming stripped 0 bases from V and 2 bases from J, with 9 bases between. The CDR3 DNA is TGTGCCAGCAGCGTAGGTCTGTTAGGCAATCAGCCCCAGCATTTT. Protein: CASSVGLLGNQPQHF.

This chain joins TRBV27 and TRBJ2-5, with 8 nucleotides matching TRBD1. This CDR3 region has 14 residues. The germline gives CDR1 MNHEY, CDR2 SMNVEV (reference sequence). V was pared by 6 bases and J by 4 bases, with 7 bases of the junction left unmatched. CDR3 sequence reads: CASRRTGRGETQYF. DNA for the CDR3: TGTGCCAGCAGGAGGACAGGGCGGGGAGAGACCCAGTACTTC.

The V call is TRBV6-1, the J call TRBJ2-7; no reliable D call. The CDR3 has 15 residues. CDR1 is MNHNS, CDR2 SASEGT, per germline. The V end lost 1 base, the J end lost 2 bases, and 12 bases lay between the germline ends. The CDR3 DNA follows: TGTGCCAGCAGTGAAGTTGAGAACCCCCCCTACGAGCAGTACTTC. The encoded protein is CASSEVENPPYEQYF.